This record looks at one TCR beta chain sequence and its context. Its antigen remains unidentified. No base quality values were provided; no much bigger clone lies one nucleotide off. CDR1 and CDR2 (MNHNS, SASEGT) derive from the germline V gene. The CDR3 covers 15 residues, taking in both the cysteine and the phenylalanine. The kept DNA is CDR3 alone, 45 bases in frame from the first base. The time point label, as the study defines it: after preoperative PTX-NDP chemotherapy. Patients received paclitaxel-nedaplatin as preoperative chemotherapy before surgery. This record belongs to a study of esophageal squamous cell carcinoma under preoperative chemotherapy (dated by TCRdb to 2016 to 2019). About the study as a whole: In the study, TCR repertoires were profiled in both peripheral blood T cells and tumor-infiltrating lymphocytes. Five or six patients with primary esophageal squamous cell carcinoma made up the cohort. Repertoires from samples collected before paclitaxel-nedaplatin therapy were compared with repertoires from samples collected after the therapy. The effects of paclitaxel-nedaplatin chemotherapy on T-cell receptor repertoires in patients with esophageal squamous cell carcinoma were assessed. Points the paper makes about the study in general: After chemotherapy, TCR diversity rose significantly in peripheral T cells, but this increase was not seen in tumor-infiltrating lymphocytes. Post-treatment tumor-infiltrating lymphocytes appeared to be derived in part from peripheral T cells migrating into the tumor, rather than solely from local clonal changes. Clonotype frequencies shifted immediately and substantially under paclitaxel-nedaplatin therapy, and abundant clones were more likely to contract than to amplify. A small cohort was used, with only 5 or 6 patients with esophageal squamous cell carcinoma being analyzed.

Libraries were constructed by PCR. The sequencer listed for this sample is HiSeq X Ten. TCR repertoires were characterized by high-throughput sequencing. The raw public data were reprocessed by TCRdb itself: fastp quality trimming at Q25, MiXCR clonotype calling, in-frame beta chains only. Entries are consolidated by CDR3 protein sequence, retaining the most common genes and DNA. The sample has 9,000 to 13,000 distinct CDR3 sequences on record, roughly 59% of them singletons. Clones ranked in the top ten supply 29% of the sample. The TCR was taken from a human donor with esophageal squamous cell carcinoma. The donor label of this sample is uncertain. The sequence is built from TRBV6-1 and TRBJ2-5, with 8 bases in between that match TRBD2. The J call may be faulty, since TRBJ2-1 better matches the DNA end. The biological material was taken from a patient given preoperative chemotherapy. The CDR3 region has the sequence CASTPKTSANNEQFF. The bases read TGTGCCAGCACCCCTAAGACTAGCGCTAACAATGAGCAGTTCTTC.